A selection of T cell receptor beta chains follows, all from one sample in a study of CD8+ T cells in alopecia areata. TCRdb's copy holds only in-frame clones and misses some; the assay was immunoSEQ multiplex PCR. The sample holds about 160,000 clones, 50% to 70% seen once. This material consisted of CD4+ T cells sorted from blood, taken at week 4, from a patient treated with tofacitinib. The receptors derive from a human donor with alopecia areata. Each CDR3 is given with its conserved first and last residue. D genes are given only for firm matches. Only part of the rows carry a size: once, few, many, or a class if the clone is expanded.

NA | TRBJ1-6 | TRBV30 | NA | CAWSQAGNSPLHF | TGTGCCTGGAGTCAAGCAGGGAATTCACCCCTCCACTTT
NA | TRBJ2-1 | TRBV28 | NA | CASRDYRDFGLGEQFF | TGTGCCAGCAGAGACTACCGGGACTTCGGCTTGGGTGAGCAGTTCTTC
NA | TRBJ2-7 | TRBV14 | TRBD1 | CASSPDRGPQYF | TGTGCCAGCAGCCCTGACAGGGGGCCGCAGTACTTC
NA | TRBJ1-1 | TRBV6-1 | NA | CASSERASGTEAFF | TGTGCCAGCAGTGAACGGGCGTCGGGCACTGAAGCTTTCTTT
NA | TRBJ1-1 | TRBV30 | NA | CAWVDPMNTEAFF | TGTGCCTGGGTCGACCCGATGAACACTGAAGCTTTCTTT
NA | TRBJ1-1 | TRBV29-1 | NA | CSVKERGKAFF | TGCAGCGTAAAGGAGCGGGGTAAAGCTTTCTTT
NA | TRBJ2-4 | TRBV29-1 | NA | CSVRSQSGNIQYF | TGCAGCGTTCGTTCCCAGTCTGGAAACATTCAGTACTTC
NA | TRBJ1-5 | TRBV30 | NA | CAWSPVGSSGNQPQHF | TGTGCCTGGAGTCCGGTGGGCAGTAGCGGGAATCAGCCCCAGCATTTT
NA | TRBJ2-6 | TRBV7-9 | NA | CASSWVAGANVLTF | TGTGCCAGCAGCTGGGTGGCTGGGGCCAACGTCCTGACTTTC
NA | TRBJ1-6 | TRBV5-4 | NA | CASSTGAGNSPLHF | TGTGCCAGCAGCACGGGAGCCGGGAATTCACCCCTCCACTTT
NA | TRBJ2-4 | TRBV29-1 | TRBD2 | CSVIAGTNIQYF | TGCAGCGTCATAGCGGGGACAAACATTCAGTACTTC
few | TRBJ2-3 | TRBV5-6 | NA | CASSSGTVGTDTQYF | TGTGCCAGCAGCTCGGGGACCGTTGGGACAGATACGCAGTATTTT
NA | TRBJ2-5 | TRBV5-6 | NA | CASSLGPLGTQYF | TGTGCCAGCAGCTTGGGTCCGTTAGGGACCCAGTACTTC
NA | TRBJ2-7 | TRBV30 | TRBD2 | CALNGGIYEQYF | TGTGCCTTAAACGGGGGGATATACGAGCAGTACTTC
few | TRBJ1-6 | TRBV10-3 | NA | CAISGSGDSPLHF | TGTGCCATCAGCGGCTCGGGTGATTCACCCCTCCACTTT
NA | TRBJ2-2 | TRBV5-1 | NA | CASSFSSSSNTGELFF | TGCGCCAGCAGCTTTTCCAGCTCCTCGAACACCGGGGAGCTGTTTTTT
NA | TRBJ2-7 | TRBV27 | TRBD2 | CASSLSGLAGLEQYF | TGTGCCAGCAGTTTATCGGGACTAGCGGGGCTTGAGCAGTACTTC
NA | TRBJ2-3 | TRBV5-6 | NA | CASSLVGEPDTQYF | TGTGCCAGCAGCTTGGTTGGGGAACCAGATACGCAGTATTTT
NA | TRBJ2-5 | TRBV7-8 | TRBD1 | CASSQLRTGKQETQYF | TGTGCCAGCAGCCAATTACGGACAGGAAAACAAGAGACCCAGTACTTC
NA | TRBJ2-3 | TRBV29-1 | TRBD1 | CSVVWDRGPDTQYF | TGCAGCGTAGTTTGGGACAGGGGCCCAGATACGCAGTATTTT
NA | TRBJ2-7 | TRBV29-1 | TRBD1 | CSVGGGQGLTEQYF | TGCAGCGTTGGAGGGGGACAGGGTCTTACCGAGCAGTACTTC
NA | TRBJ2-7 | TRBV29-1 | NA | CSVDTAGAHQQYF | TGCAGCGTTGATACGGCGGGGGCCCACCAACAGTACTTC
NA | TRBJ1-6 | TRBV5-1 | TRBD1 | CASSLLSGGESPLHF | TGCGCCAGCAGCTTGTTGTCAGGGGGAGAATCACCCCTCCACTTT
NA | TRBJ2-7 | TRBV29-1 | NA | CSTADSSYEQYF | TGCAGCACTGCGGACAGTTCCTACGAGCAGTACTTC
NA | TRBJ2-6 | TRBV6-6 | NA | CASSPAQAGANVLTF | TGTGCCAGCAGTCCAGCCCAGGCTGGGGCCAACGTCCTGACTTTC
once | TRBJ2-2 | TRBV7-9 | TRBD2 | CASSPGRGAGDNTGELFF | TGTGCCAGCAGCCCGGGTCGGGGAGCGGGGGATAACACCGGGGAGCTGTTTTTT
NA | TRBJ2-2 | TRBV18 | NA | CASSPNWGTGELFF | TGTGCCAGCTCACCGAACTGGGGCACCGGGGAGCTGTTTTTT
NA | TRBJ1-6 | TRBV25-1 | TRBD1 | CASSEYSPGQGFSPLHF | TGTGCCAGCAGTGAATATAGCCCGGGACAGGGCTTTTCACCCCTCCACTTT
NA | TRBJ2-7 | TRBV2 | TRBD1 | CASIGTGGYEQYF | TGTGCCAGCATCGGGACAGGGGGCTACGAGCAGTACTTC
NA | TRBJ1-6 | TRBV6-6 | TRBD1 | CASTSGQGNNSPLHF | TGTGCCAGCACTTCCGGACAGGGGAATAATTCACCCCTCCACTTT
NA | TRBJ2-5 | TRBV7-2 | TRBD2 | CASSPGGTQYF | TGTGCCAGCAGCCCGGGAGGGACCCAGTACTTC